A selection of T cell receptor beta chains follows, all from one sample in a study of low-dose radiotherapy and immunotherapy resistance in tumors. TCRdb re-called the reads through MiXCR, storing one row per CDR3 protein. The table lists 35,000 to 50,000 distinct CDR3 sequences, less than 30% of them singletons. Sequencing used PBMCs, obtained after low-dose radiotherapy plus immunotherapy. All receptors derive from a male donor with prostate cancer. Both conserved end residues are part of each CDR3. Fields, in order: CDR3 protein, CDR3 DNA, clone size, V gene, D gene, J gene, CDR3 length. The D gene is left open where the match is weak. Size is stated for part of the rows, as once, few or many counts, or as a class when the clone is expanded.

CSARDRGPGRAYEQYF	TGCAGTGCTAGAGACCGGGGGCCGGGAAGAGCCTACGAGCAGTACTTC	many	TRBV20-1	.	TRBJ2-7	16
CASSAQGSGNTIYF	TGTGCCAGTAGTGCCCAGGGTTCAGGAAACACCATATATTTT	many	TRBV19	.	TRBJ1-3	14
CASTARGNTIYF	TGTGCCAGCACGGCCCGAGGAAACACCATATATTTT	many	TRBV25-1	.	TRBJ1-3	12
CSAVRGGLQYF	TGCAGTGCCGTCCGCGGGGGCTTGCAGTACTTC	many	TRBV20-1	.	TRBJ2-7	11
CAWSRGVSEQYF	TGTGCCTGGAGTCGGGGGGTAAGCGAGCAGTACTTC	many	TRBV30	TRBD2	TRBJ2-7	12
CASGPFSGANVLTF	TGTGCCAGCGGCCCATTCTCTGGGGCCAACGTCCTGACTTTC	few	TRBV7-6	.	TRBJ2-6	14
CATSRTGQETQYF	TGCGCCACAAGCAGGACAGGGCAAGAGACCCAGTACTTC	many	TRBV5-1	TRBD1	TRBJ2-5	13
CASRGGIGTDTQYF	TGTGCCAGCAGAGGGGGTATTGGCACAGATACGCAGTATTTT	.	TRBV6-8	.	TRBJ2-3	14
CSVGQNTGELFF	TGCAGCGTTGGACAGAACACCGGGGAGCTGTTTTTT	many	TRBV29-1	.	TRBJ2-2	12
CSVGTMGGNTIYF	TGCAGCGTTGGGACCATGGGAGGAAACACCATATATTTT	.	TRBV29-1	.	TRBJ1-3	13
CASTRPEGKQFF	TGTGCCAGCACCCGACCGGAGGGGAAGCAGTTCTTC	many	TRBV27	.	TRBJ2-1	12
CASSPTGTTEYF	TGTGCCAGCAGCCCCACCGGGACTACCGAGTACTTC	many	TRBV11-2	TRBD2	TRBJ2-7	12
CASTTMGIGGAPNTEAFF	TGTGCCAGCACCACAATGGGGATTGGAGGGGCGCCGAACACTGAAGCTTTCTTT	many	TRBV27	.	TRBJ1-1	18
CASSSPGAVGADTQYF	TGTGCCAGCAGTTCACCCGGGGCAGTCGGAGCAGATACGCAGTATTTT	.	TRBV6-6	.	TRBJ2-3	16
CASSSGLAATDTQYF	TGTGCCAGCAGCTCAGGACTAGCGGCGACAGATACGCAGTATTTT	many	TRBV7-6	TRBD2	TRBJ2-3	15
CASSLSRGMNTEAFF	TGTGCCAGCAGTTTATCAAGGGGTATGAACACTGAAGCTTTCTTT	many	TRBV27	.	TRBJ1-1	15
CASTLKMGRRTEAFF	TGTGCCAGTACCCTAAAGATGGGGAGGAGAACTGAAGCTTTCTTT	many	TRBV19	.	TRBJ1-1	15
CASGGTGGHQPQHF	TGTGCCAGTGGAGGGACAGGGGGACATCAGCCCCAGCATTTT	many	TRBV19	TRBD1	TRBJ1-5	14
CASSAFTRGAPLHF	TGTGCCAGCAGTGCTTTTACTAGGGGAGCACCCCTCCACTTT	many	TRBV27	.	TRBJ1-6	14
CASSLVEGVYEQYF	TGTGCCAGCAGTTTAGTGGAGGGGGTATACGAGCAGTACTTC	few	TRBV28	.	TRBJ2-7	14
CASSQMGRGNQPQHF	TGTGCCAGCAGCCAAATGGGCCGGGGCAATCAGCCCCAGCATTTT	few	TRBV3-1	.	TRBJ1-5	15
CSAPRVGATNEQFF	TGCAGCGCCCCTCGGGTGGGGGCCACGAATGAGCAGTTCTTC	.	TRBV29-1	.	TRBJ2-1	14
CSALGGRGADTQYF	TGCAGTGCTTTGGGGGGGCGCGGCGCAGATACGCAGTATTTT	.	TRBV20-1	.	TRBJ2-3	14
CAWTMGLAGPLTYEQYF	TGTGCCTGGACAATGGGACTAGCGGGGCCCCTTACCTACGAGCAGTACTTC	many	TRBV30	TRBD2	TRBJ2-7	17
CASSLSDRSYYGYTF	TGTGCCAGCAGTTTATCGGACAGATCGTACTATGGCTACACCTTC	.	TRBV28	.	TRBJ1-2	15
CASSLVGGFLLSKNIQYF	TGTGCCAGCAGCTTAGTAGGAGGGTTCCTGTTGTCCAAAAACATTCAGTACTTC	many	TRBV11-2	.	TRBJ2-4	18
CASSLNRSPTDTQYF	TGTGCCAGCAGCTTAAACCGTTCTCCCACAGATACGCAGTATTTT	few	TRBV11-2	.	TRBJ2-3	15
CASSRDGESNQPQHF	TGCGCCAGCAGCAGGGACGGGGAAAGCAATCAGCCCCAGCATTTT	many	TRBV5-1	.	TRBJ1-5	15
CSAPAGPVNNEQFF	TGCAGTGCCCCCGCGGGGCCCGTGAACAATGAGCAGTTCTTC	many	TRBV20-1	.	TRBJ2-1	14
CASRPRTATYEQYF	TGTGCCAGCAGGCCCCGGACTGCGACCTACGAGCAGTACTTC	.	TRBV6-5	.	TRBJ2-7	14
CASSIASTEAFF	TGTGCCAGTAGTATAGCTTCTACTGAAGCTTTCTTT	many	TRBV19	.	TRBJ1-1	12
CASSQVAGPTDTQYF	TGCGCCAGCAGCCAGGTAGCGGGACCCACAGATACGCAGTATTTT	.	TRBV4-3	TRBD2	TRBJ2-3	15
CASSLVQPNEKLFF	TGCGCCAGCAGCTTGGTACAGCCCAATGAAAAACTGTTTTTT	few	TRBV5-1	.	TRBJ1-4	14
CASSRREGFGPRRDTQYF	TGTGCCAGCAGCAGGAGAGAGGGGTTCGGGCCGAGAAGAGATACGCAGTATTTT	many	TRBV7-2	.	TRBJ2-3	18
CASSLTGLGGTEAFF	TGTGCCAGCAGCTTGACAGGATTGGGAGGAACTGAAGCTTTCTTT	.	TRBV7-8	.	TRBJ1-1	15
CASSYQEGGTEAFF	TGTGCCAGCAGTTACCAGGAGGGGGGCACTGAAGCTTTCTTT	many	TRBV6-5	.	TRBJ1-1	14
CASSKERESNYEQYF	TGTGCCAGCAGCAAAGAAAGGGAAAGCAACTACGAGCAGTACTTC	.	TRBV21-1	.	TRBJ2-7	15
CASSEGQGSEKLFF	TGTGCCAGCAGTGAAGGGCAGGGAAGCGAAAAACTGTTTTTT	many	TRBV25-1	.	TRBJ1-4	14
CASSLGGNYGYTF	TGTGCCAGCAGCTTGGGAGGCAACTATGGCTACACCTTC	many	TRBV5-6	.	TRBJ1-2	13
CASNTGLATDTQYF	TGTGCCAGCAACACGGGACTAGCAACAGATACGCAGTATTTT	many	TRBV4-2	TRBD2	TRBJ2-3	14
CAISGRGLAGIADTQYF	TGTGCCATCAGTGGTAGGGGGCTAGCGGGGATCGCAGATACGCAGTATTTT	once	TRBV10-3	TRBD2	TRBJ2-3	17
CASSRREGRTDTQYF	TGTGCCAGCAGCCGCCGGGAGGGCCGTACAGATACGCAGTATTTT	many	TRBV11-2	TRBD2	TRBJ2-3	15
CASSQVRTSGNTIYF	TGTGCCAGCAGCCAAGTCCGGACATCTGGAAACACCATATATTTT	many	TRBV14	.	TRBJ1-3	15
CASRYTGGIYEQYF	TGTGCCAGCAGATATACCGGAGGAATCTACGAGCAGTACTTC	many	TRBV6-2/TRBV6-3	.	TRBJ2-7	14
CSVEGQTSGNMAEQYF	TGCAGCGTTGAAGGCCAGACTAGCGGGAATATGGCCGAGCAGTACTTC	many	TRBV29-1	TRBD2	TRBJ2-7	16
CASSFYICSARVGREGFSYEQYF	.	.	TRBV5-1	.	TRBJ2-7	23
CASSARLAGEHVAKNIQYF	TGCGCCAGCAGCGCGCGACTAGCGGGAGAGCATGTAGCCAAAAACATTCAGTACTTC	many	TRBV5-4	TRBD2	TRBJ2-4	19
CAWSGFTRVRETQYF	TGTGCCTGGAGCGGCTTTACCAGGGTTCGGGAGACCCAGTACTTC	many	TRBV30	.	TRBJ2-5	15
CASSVTSGGYNEQFF	TGCGCCAGCAGCGTGACTAGCGGGGGGTACAATGAGCAGTTCTTC	many	TRBV5-1	TRBD2	TRBJ2-1	15
CASSPSEGPLDYEQYF	TGTGCCAGCTCCCCGAGTGAGGGCCCCCTGGACTACGAGCAGTACTTC	many	TRBV18	.	TRBJ2-7	16
CASSDFLAGGMMSTDTQYF	TGTGCCAGCAGCGATTTCCTAGCGGGGGGGATGATGAGCACAGATACGCAGTATTTT	many	TRBV5-6	TRBD2	TRBJ2-3	19
CALGRGGRYEQYF	TGTGCGCTGGGGAGGGGAGGTCGCTACGAGCAGTACTTC	.	TRBV2	TRBD2	TRBJ2-7	13
CASSHPSVKYGYTF	TGTGCCAGCAGCCACCCCTCGGTTAAGTATGGCTACACCTTC	many	TRBV3-1	.	TRBJ1-2	14
CASSLVGGSGNTIYF	TGCGCCAGCAGCTTGGTGGGTGGCTCTGGAAACACCATATATTTT	.	TRBV5-1	.	TRBJ1-3	15
CASSVWSGSSYNEQFF	TGTGCCAGCAGTGTCTGGAGCGGGAGCTCCTACAATGAGCAGTTCTTC	.	TRBV6-2/TRBV6-3	TRBD2	TRBJ2-1	16
CASSLGSSTYNEQFF	TGTGCCAGCAGCTTAGGTTCTAGCACTTACAATGAGCAGTTCTTC	many	TRBV11-2	.	TRBJ2-1	15
CASSELGDHEQYF	TGTGCCAGCAGTGAATTGGGGGATCACGAGCAGTACTTC	many	TRBV25-1	.	TRBJ2-7	13